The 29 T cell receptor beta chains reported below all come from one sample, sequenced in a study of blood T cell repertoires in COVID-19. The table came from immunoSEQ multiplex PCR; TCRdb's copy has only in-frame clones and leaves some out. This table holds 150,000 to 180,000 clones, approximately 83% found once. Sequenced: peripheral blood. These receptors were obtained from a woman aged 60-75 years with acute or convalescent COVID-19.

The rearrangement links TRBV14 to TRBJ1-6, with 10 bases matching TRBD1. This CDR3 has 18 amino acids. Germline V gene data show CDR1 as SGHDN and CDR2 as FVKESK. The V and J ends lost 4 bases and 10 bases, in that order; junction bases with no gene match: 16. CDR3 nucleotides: TGTGCCAGCAGCCTCTGGGCCCAACCCGGGACAGGGGACTCACCCCTCCACTTT. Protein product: CASSLWAQPGTGDSPLHF.

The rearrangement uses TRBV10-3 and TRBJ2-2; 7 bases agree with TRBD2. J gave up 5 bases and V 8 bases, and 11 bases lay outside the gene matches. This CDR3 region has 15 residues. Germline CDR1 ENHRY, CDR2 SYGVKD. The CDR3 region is CAIATGTTPTGELFF. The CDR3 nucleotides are TGTGCCATCGCGACCGGGACTACTCCGACCGGGGAGCTGTTTTTT.

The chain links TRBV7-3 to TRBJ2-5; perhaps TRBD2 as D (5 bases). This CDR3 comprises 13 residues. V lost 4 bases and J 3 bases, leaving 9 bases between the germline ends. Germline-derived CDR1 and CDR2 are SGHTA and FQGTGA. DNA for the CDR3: TGTGCCAGCAGCTCCCGGACTGAAGAGACCCAGTACTTC. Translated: CASSSRTEETQYF.

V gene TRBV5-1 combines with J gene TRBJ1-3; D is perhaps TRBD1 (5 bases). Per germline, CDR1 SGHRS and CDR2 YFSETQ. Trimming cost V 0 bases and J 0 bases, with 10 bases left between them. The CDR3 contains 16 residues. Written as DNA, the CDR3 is TGCGCCAGCAGCTTGGTTGGGGCTAGCTCTGGAAACACCATATATTTT. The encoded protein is CASSLVGASSGNTIYF.

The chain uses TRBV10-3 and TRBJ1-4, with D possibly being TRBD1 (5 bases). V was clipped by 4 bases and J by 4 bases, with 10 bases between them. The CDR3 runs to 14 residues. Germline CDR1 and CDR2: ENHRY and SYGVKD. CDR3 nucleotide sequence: TGTGCCATCAGTGCGGGGGGGATTAATGAAAAACTGTTTTTT. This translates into CAISAGGINEKLFF.

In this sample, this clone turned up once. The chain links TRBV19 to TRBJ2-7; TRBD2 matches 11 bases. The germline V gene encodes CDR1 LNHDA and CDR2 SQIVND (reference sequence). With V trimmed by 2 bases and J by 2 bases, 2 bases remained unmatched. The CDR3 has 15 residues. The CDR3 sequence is CASSIRLAGPYEQYF. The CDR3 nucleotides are TGTGCCAGTAGTATACGACTAGCGGGGCCCTACGAGCAGTACTTC.

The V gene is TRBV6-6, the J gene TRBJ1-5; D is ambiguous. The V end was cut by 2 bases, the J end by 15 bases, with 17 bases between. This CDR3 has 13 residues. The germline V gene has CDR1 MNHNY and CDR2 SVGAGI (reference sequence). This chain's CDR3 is CASSYSRESARHF. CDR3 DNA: TGTGCCAGCAGTTACAGTCGGGAGTCGGCCCGGCATTTT.

The CDR3, as DNA: TGTGCCAGCAGCCGGGTCGAAGGTATCTATGGCTACACCTTC. It yields the protein CASSRVEGIYGYTF. The chain carries TRBV7-2 and TRBJ1-2; D is unclear. Trimming took 5 bases from V and 4 from J, leaving 14 bases between them. The germline CDR1 and CDR2 sequences are SGHTA and FQGNSA. The CDR3 extends over 14 amino acids.

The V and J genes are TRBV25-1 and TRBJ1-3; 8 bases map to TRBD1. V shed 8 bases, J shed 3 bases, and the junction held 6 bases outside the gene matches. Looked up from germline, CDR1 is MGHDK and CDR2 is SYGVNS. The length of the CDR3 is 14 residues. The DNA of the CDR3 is TGTGCCAGCTCAGACAGGGGTCTTGGAAACACCATATATTTT. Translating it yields CASSDRGLGNTIYF.

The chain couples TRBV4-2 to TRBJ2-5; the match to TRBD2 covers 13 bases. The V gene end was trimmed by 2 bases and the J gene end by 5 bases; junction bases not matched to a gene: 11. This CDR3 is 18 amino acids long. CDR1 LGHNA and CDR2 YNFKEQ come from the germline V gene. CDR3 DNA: TGTGCCAGCAGCCAATTTAGGACTAGCGGGGGCGTGGGTGAGACCCAGTACTTC. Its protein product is CASSQFRTSGGVGETQYF.

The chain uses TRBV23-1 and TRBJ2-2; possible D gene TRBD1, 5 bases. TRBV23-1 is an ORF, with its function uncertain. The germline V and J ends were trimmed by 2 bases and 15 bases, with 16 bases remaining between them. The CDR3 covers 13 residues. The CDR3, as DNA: TGCGCCAGCAGTCAAACACCACGACAGAAGGTGTTTTTT. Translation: CASSQTPRQKVFF.

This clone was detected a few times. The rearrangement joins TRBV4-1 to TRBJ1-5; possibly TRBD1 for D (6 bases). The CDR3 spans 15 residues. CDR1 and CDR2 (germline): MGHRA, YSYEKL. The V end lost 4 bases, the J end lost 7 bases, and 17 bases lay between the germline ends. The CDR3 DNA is TGCGCCAGCAGCCCCTTTGAGGGGGAGAAACAGCCCCAGCATTTT. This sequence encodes CASSPFEGEKQPQHF.

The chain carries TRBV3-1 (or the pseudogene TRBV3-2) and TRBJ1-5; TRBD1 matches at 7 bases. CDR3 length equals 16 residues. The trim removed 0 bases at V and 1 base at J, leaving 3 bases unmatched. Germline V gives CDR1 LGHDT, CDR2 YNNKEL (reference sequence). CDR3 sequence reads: CASSQEGQNSNQPQHF. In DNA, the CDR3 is TGTGCCAGCAGCCAAGAGGGACAGAACAGCAATCAGCCCCAGCATTTT.

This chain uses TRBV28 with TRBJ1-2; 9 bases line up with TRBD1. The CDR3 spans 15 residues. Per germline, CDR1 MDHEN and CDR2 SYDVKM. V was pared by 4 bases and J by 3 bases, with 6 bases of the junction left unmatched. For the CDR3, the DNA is TGTGCCAGCAGTTCCTCCGGGACAGGGCACTATGGCTACACCTTC. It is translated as CASSSSGTGHYGYTF.

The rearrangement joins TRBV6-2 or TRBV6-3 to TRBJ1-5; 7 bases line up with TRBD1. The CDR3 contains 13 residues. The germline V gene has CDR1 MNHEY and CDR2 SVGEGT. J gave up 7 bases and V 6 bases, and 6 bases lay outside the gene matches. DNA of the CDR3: TGTGCCAGCAGCGAGACAGGGTTCCAGCCCCAGCATTTT. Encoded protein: CASSETGFQPQHF.

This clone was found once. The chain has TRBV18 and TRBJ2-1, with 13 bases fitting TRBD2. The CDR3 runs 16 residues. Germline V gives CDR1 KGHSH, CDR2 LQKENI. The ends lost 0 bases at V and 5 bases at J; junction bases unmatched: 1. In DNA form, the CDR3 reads TGTGCCAGCTCACCACCGACTAGCGGGGGGAACAATGAGCAGTTCTTC. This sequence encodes CASSPPTSGGNNEQFF. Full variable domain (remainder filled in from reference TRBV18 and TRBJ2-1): NAGVMQNPRHLVRRRGQEARLRCSPMKGHSHVYWYRQLPEEGLKFMVYLQKENIIDESGMPKERFSAEFPKEGPSILRIQQVVRGDSAAYFCASSPPTSGGNNEQFFGPGTRLTVL.

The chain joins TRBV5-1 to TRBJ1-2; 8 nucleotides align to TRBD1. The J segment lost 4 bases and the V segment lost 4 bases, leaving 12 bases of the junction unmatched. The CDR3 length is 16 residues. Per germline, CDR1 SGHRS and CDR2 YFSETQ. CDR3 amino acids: CASSPAGDRPLYGYTF. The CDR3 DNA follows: TGCGCCAGCAGCCCCGCCGGGGACAGGCCGCTCTATGGCTACACCTTC.

CDR3 nucleotides: TGTGCCAGCAGATACAGGGTGGACAACTATGGCTACACCTTC. Amino acids: CASRYRVDNYGYTF. The chain has TRBV2 and TRBJ1-2; D is possibly TRBD1 (6 bases). V lost 6 bases to trimming and J lost 2 bases, with 13 bases between them. CDR3 length: 14 residues. Germline CDR1 is SNHLY and CDR2 is FYNNEI. Supplemented by reference TRBV2 and TRBJ1-2, the full variable domain reads EPEVTQTPSHQVTQMGQEVILRCVPISNHLYFYWYRQILGQKVEFLVSFYNNEISEKSEIFDDQFSVERPDGSNFTLKIRSTKLEDSAMYFCASRYRVDNYGYTFGSGTRLTVV.

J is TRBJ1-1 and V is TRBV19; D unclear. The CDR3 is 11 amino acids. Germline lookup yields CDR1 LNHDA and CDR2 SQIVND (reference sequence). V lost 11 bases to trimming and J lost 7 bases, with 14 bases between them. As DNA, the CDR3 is TGTGCCTCATCGTTACCGGGTGAAGCTTTCTTT. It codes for CASSLPGEAFF.

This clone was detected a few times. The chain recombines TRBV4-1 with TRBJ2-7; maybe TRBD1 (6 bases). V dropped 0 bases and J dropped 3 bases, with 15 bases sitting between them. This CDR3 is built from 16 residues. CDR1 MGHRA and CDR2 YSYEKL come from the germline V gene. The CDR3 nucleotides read TGCGCCAGCAGCCAAGAGATAACGGACAGCTACTACGAGCAGTACTTC. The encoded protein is CASSQEITDSYYEQYF.

The CDR3 nucleotides are TGTGCCAGCGCAGCGGGGTTAGCGGGGGGCCTAAATGAGCAGTTCTTC. Its protein is CASAAGLAGGLNEQFF. The gene calls are TRBV7-3 and TRBJ2-1, with TRBD2 matching over 10 bases. Trimming took 8 bases from V and 7 from J; bases not matched to a gene: 14. Germline-derived CDR1 and CDR2 are SGHTA and FQGTGA. This CDR3 has 16 amino acids.

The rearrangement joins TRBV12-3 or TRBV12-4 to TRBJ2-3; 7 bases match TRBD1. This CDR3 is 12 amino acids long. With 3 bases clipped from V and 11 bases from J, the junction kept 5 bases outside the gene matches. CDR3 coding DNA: TGTGCCAGCAGTTTTCGACAGGGAAAGCAGTATTTT. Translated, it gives CASSFRQGKQYF.

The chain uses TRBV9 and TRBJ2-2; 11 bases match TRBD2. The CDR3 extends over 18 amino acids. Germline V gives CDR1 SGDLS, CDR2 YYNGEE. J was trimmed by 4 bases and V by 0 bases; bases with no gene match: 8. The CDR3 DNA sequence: TGTGCCAGCAGCGTAGGCGGACTAGCGGGTTCGATCACCGGGGAGCTGTTTTTT. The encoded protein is CASSVGGLAGSITGELFF.

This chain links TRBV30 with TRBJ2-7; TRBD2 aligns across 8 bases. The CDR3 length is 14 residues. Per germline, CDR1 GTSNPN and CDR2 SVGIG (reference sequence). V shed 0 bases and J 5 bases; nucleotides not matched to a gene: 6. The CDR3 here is CAWSVNGGADEQYV. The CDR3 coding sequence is TGTGCCTGGAGTGTAAACGGGGGGGCCGACGAGCAGTACGTC.

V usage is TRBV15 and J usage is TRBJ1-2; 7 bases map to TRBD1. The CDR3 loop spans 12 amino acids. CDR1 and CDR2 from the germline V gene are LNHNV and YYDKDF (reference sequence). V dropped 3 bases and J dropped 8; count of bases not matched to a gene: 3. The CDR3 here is CATSRRQGGYTF. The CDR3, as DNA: TGTGCCACCAGCAGGAGACAGGGAGGCTACACCTTC.

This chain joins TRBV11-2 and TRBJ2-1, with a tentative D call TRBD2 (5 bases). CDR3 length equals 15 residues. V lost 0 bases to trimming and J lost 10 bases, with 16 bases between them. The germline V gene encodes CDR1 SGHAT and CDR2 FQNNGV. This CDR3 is CASSLDRGLPGEQFF. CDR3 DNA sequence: TGTGCCAGCAGCTTAGATCGAGGGCTACCTGGGGAGCAGTTCTTC.

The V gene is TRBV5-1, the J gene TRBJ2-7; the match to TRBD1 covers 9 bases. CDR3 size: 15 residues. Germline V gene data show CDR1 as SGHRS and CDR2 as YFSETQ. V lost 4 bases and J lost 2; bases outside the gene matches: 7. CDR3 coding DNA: TGCGCCAGCAGCCCGGGACAGGGCCCCCCCTACGAGCAGTACTTC. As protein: CASSPGQGPPYEQYF.

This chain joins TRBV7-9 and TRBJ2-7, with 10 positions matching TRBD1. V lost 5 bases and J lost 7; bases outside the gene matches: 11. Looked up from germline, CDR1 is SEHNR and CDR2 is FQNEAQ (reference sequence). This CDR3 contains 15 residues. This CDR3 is CASSHPGQGRREQYF. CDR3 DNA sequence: TGTGCCAGCAGCCATCCGGGACAGGGGCGGAGAGAGCAGTACTTC.

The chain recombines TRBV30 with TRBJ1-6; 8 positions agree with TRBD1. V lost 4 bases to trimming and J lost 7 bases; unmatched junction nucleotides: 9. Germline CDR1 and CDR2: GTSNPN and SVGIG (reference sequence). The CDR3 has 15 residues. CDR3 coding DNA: TGTGCCTGGACCCGGACAGGGAGTAGGAATTCACCCCTCCACTTT. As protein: CAWTRTGSRNSPLHF.